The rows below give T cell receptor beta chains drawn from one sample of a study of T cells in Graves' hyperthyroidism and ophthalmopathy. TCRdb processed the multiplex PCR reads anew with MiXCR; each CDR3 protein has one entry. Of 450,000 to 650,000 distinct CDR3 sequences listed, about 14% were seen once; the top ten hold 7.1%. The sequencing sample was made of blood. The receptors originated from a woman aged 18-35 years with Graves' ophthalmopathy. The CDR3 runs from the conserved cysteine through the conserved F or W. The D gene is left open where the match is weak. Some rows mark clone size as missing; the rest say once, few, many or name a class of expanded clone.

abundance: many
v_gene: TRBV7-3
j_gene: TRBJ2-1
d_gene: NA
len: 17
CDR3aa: CASSLSSTGPFYNEQFF
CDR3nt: TGTGCCAGCAGCTTATCGTCGACAGGACCTTTCTACAATGAGCAGTTCTTC

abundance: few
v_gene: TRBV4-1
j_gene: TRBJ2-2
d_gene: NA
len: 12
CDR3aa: CASSLRVGELFF
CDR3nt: TGCGCCAGCAGCCTCCGAGTCGGGGAGCTGTTTTTT

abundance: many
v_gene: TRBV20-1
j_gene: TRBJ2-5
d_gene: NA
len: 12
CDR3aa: CSANERGETQYF
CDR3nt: TGCAGTGCTAATGAGAGGGGTGAGACCCAGTACTTC

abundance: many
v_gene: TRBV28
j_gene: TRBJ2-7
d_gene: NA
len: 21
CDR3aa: CASVPLFSRFDFQGGVYEQYF
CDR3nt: TGTGCCAGCGTCCCCCTATTCTCGAGATTCGATTTCCAGGGAGGTGTTTACGAGCAGTACTTC

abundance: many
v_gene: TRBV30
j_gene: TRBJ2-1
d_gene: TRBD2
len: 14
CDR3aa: CAGRAGGSYNEQFF
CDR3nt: TGTGCCGGGAGGGCGGGAGGTTCCTACAATGAGCAGTTCTTC

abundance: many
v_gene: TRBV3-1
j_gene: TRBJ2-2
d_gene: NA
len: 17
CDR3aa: CASSQDFAGQGSGELFF
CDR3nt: TGTGCCAGCAGCCAAGATTTTGCAGGGCAAGGGTCCGGGGAGCTGTTTTTT

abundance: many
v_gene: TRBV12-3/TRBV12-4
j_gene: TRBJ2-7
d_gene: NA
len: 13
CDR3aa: CASSSTSFYEQYF
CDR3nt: TGTGCCAGCAGTTCGACTAGTTTCTACGAGCAGTACTTC

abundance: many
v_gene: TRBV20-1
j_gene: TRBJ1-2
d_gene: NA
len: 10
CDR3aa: CRPGGPGYTF
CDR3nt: TGCAGACCGGGGGGGCCTGGCTACACCTTC

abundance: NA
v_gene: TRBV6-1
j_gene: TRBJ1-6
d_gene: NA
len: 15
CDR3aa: CASSYTGAGNSPLHF
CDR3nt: TGTGCCAGCAGTTATACGGGGGCTGGAAATTCACCCCTCCACTTT

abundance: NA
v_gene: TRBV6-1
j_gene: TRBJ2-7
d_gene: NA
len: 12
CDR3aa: CASTGDTYEQYF
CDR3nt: TGTGCCAGCACCGGGGACACCTACGAGCAGTACTTC

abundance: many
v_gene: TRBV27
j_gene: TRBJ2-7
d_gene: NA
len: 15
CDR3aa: CASSITRVTDYEQYF
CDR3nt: TGTGCCAGCAGTATCACCCGCGTGACAGATTACGAGCAGTACTTC

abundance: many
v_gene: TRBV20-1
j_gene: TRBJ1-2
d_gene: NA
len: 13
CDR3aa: CSASGSRNYGYTF
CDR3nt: TGCAGTGCTAGCGGGTCCAGGAACTATGGCTACACCTTC

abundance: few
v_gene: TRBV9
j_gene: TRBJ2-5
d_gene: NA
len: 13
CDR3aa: CASSVDVQETQYF
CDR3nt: TGTGCCAGCAGCGTAGACGTTCAAGAGACCCAGTACTTC

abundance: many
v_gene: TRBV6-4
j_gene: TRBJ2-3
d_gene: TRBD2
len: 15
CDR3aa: CASSVTSGHTDTQYF
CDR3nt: TGTGCCAGCAGTGTCACTAGCGGGCACACAGATACGCAGTATTTT

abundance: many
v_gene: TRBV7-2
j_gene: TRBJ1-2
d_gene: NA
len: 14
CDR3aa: CASSWGGTNYGYTF
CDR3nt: TGTGCCAGCAGCTGGGGGGGCACTAACTATGGCTACACCTTC

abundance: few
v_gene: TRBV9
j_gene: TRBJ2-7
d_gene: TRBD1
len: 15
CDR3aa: CASSPGWDRGDEQYF
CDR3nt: TGTGCCAGCAGCCCAGGCTGGGACAGGGGAGACGAGCAGTACTTC

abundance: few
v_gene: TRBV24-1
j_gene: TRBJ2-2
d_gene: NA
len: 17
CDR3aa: CATSDRGGQKNTGELFF
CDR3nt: TGTGCCACCAGTGATAGGGGGGGACAGAAGAACACCGGGGAGCTGTTTTTT

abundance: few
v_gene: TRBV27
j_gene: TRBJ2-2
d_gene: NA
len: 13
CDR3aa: CASSILSPGELFF
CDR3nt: TGTGCCAGCAGTATACTTTCCCCCGGGGAGCTGTTTTTT

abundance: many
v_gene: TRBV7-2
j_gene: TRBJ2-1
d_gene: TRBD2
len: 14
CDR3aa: CASSFSGRQDEQFF
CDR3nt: TGTGCCAGCAGCTTTAGCGGGAGGCAGGATGAGCAGTTCTTC

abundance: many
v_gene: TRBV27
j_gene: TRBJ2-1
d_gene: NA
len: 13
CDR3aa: CASSPSLANEQFF
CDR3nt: TGTGCCAGCAGTCCCTCCTTGGCCAATGAGCAGTTCTTC

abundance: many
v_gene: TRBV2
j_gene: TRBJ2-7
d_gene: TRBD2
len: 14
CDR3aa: CASILLTGGGEQYF
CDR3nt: TGTGCCAGCATCCTACTCACGGGGGGGGGTGAGCAGTACTTC

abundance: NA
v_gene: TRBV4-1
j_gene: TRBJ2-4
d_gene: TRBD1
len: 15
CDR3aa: CASSRPGQGKNIQYF
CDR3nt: TGCGCCAGCAGCCGACCGGGACAGGGAAAAAACATTCAGTACTTC

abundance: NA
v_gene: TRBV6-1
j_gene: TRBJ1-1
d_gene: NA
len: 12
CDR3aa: CASGLFNTEAFF
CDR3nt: TGTGCCAGCGGCCTATTTAACACTGAAGCTTTCTTT

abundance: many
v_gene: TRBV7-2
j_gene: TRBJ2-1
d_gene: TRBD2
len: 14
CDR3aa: CASSPGWGGNEQFF
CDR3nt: TGTGCCAGCAGTCCGGGGTGGGGGGGGAATGAGCAGTTCTTC

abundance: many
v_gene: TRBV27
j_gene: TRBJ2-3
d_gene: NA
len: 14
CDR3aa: CASSLGGGRDTQYF
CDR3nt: TGTGCCAGCAGTTTGGGGGGTGGGCGAGATACGCAGTATTTT

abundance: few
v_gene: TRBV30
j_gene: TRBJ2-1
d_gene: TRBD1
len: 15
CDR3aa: CAWRDPGQGAHEQFF
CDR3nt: TGTGCCTGGAGGGATCCTGGACAGGGGGCCCATGAGCAGTTCTTC

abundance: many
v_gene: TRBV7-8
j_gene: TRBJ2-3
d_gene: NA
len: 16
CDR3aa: CASSLGWGPGTDTQYF
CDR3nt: TGTGCCAGCAGCTTAGGTTGGGGCCCCGGCACAGATACGCAGTATTTT

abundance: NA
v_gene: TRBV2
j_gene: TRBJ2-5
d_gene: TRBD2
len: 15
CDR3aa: CASNRPSGEGETQYF
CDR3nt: TGTGCCAGCAACCGACCTAGCGGGGAGGGAGAGACCCAGTACTTC

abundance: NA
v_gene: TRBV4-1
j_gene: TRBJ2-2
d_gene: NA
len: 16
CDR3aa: CASSQGVRANTGELFF
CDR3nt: TGCGCCAGCAGCCAGGGTGTCCGTGCGAACACCGGGGAGCTGTTTTTT

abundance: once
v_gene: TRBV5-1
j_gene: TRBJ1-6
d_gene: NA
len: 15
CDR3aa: CASKDQSSYNSPLHF
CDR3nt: TGCGCCAGCAAGGATCAGAGCTCCTATAATTCACCCCTCCACTTT

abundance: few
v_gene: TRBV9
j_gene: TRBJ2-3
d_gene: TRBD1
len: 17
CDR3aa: CASSVGTGEEFTDTQYF
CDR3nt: TGTGCCAGCAGCGTGGGGACAGGGGAGGAGTTCACAGATACGCAGTATTTT

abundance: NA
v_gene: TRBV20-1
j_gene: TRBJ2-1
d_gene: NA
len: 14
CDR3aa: CSAPVPVGYNEQFF
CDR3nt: TGCAGTGCTCCGGTTCCGGTGGGTTACAATGAGCAGTTCTTC

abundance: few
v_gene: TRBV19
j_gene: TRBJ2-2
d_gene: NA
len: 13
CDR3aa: CASSIAGQGELFF
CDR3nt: TGTGCCAGTAGTATTGCAGGGCAAGGGGAGCTGTTTTTT

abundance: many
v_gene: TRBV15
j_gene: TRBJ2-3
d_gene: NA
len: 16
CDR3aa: CATSRVVAGSTDTQYF
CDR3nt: TGTGCCACCAGCAGAGTAGTCGCGGGGTCCACAGATACGCAGTATTTT

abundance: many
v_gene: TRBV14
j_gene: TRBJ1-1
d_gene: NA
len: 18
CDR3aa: CASSQEARTAPVNTEAFF
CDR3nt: TGTGCCAGCAGCCAAGAAGCTCGGACAGCTCCGGTGAACACTGAAGCTTTCTTT

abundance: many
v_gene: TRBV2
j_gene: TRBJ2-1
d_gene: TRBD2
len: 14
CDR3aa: CASSEIGTSNEQFF
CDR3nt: TGTGCCAGCAGTGAAATCGGGACTAGTAATGAGCAGTTCTTC

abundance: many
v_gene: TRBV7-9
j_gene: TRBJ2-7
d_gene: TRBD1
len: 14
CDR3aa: CASSSTGGSYEQYF
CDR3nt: TGCGCCAGCAGCTCGACAGGGGGCAGCTACGAGCAGTACTTC

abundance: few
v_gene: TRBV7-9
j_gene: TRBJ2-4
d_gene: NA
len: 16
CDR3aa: CASSLGGGLAKNIQYF
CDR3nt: TGTGCCAGCAGCTTAGGTGGAGGATTAGCCAAAAACATTCAGTACTTC

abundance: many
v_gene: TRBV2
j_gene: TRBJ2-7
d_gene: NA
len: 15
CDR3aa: CASSEWAGPGNEQYF
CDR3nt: TGTGCCAGCAGTGAATGGGCAGGGCCCGGGAACGAGCAGTACTTC

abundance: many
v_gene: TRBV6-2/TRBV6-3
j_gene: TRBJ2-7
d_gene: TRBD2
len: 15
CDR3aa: CASTNPSGRLYEQYF
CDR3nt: TGTGCCAGCACCAATCCTAGCGGGAGACTCTACGAGCAGTACTTC

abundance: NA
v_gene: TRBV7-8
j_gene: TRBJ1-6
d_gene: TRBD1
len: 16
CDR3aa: CASSLAYRGDGSPLHF
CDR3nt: TGTGCCAGCAGCTTAGCGTACAGGGGAGATGGTTCACCCCTCCACTTT

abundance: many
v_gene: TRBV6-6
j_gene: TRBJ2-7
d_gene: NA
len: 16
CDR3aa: CASSYSYRVSVYEQYF
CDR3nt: TGTGCCAGCAGTTACTCCTACAGGGTTTCGGTCTACGAGCAGTACTTC

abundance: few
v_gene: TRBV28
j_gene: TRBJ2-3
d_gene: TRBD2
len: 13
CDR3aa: CASQGLGTDTQYF
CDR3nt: TGTGCCAGCCAAGGACTAGGTACAGATACGCAGTATTTT

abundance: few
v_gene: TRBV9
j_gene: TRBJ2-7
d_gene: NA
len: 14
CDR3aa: CASSVLPGPYEQYF
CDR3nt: TGTGCCAGCAGCGTCTTACCAGGCCCCTACGAGCAGTACTTC

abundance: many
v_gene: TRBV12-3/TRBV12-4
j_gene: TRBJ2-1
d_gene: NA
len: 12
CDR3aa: CASSLEYNEQFF
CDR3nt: TGTGCCAGCAGTTTAGAATACAATGAGCAGTTCTTC

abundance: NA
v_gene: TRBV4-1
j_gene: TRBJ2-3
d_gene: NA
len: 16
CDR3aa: CASSPKGRGGTDTQYF
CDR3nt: TGCGCCAGCAGCCCCAAGGGCCGAGGGGGCACAGATACGCAGTATTTT

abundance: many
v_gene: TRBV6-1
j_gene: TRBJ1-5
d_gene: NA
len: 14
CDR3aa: CASTQGDGNQPQHF
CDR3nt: TGTGCCAGCACCCAAGGGGATGGCAATCAGCCCCAGCATTTT

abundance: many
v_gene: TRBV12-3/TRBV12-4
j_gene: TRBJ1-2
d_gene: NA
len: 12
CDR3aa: CASNQVGDGYTF
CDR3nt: TGTGCCAGCAACCAGGTGGGAGATGGCTACACCTTC

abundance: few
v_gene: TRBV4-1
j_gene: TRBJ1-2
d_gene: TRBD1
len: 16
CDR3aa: CASRTMTGGQNYGYTF
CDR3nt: TGCGCCAGCAGGACGATGACAGGGGGGCAGAACTATGGCTACACCTTC

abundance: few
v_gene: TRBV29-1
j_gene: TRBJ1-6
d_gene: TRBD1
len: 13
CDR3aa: CSVGDRGNSPLHF
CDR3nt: TGCAGCGTTGGAGACAGGGGAAATTCACCCCTCCACTTT

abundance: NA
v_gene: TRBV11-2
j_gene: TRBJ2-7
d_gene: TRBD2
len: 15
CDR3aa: CASSLGRGDDYEQYF
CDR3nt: TGTGCCAGCAGCTTGGGGAGGGGTGATGACTACGAGCAGTACTTC